Below, 28 T cell receptor beta chains from the same sample are listed, as sequenced in a study of blood T cell repertoires in COVID-19. Produced via immunoSEQ multiplex PCR; TCRdb's table is partial and in-frame only. This sample has roughly 320,000 clones, with more than 90% found just once. Source material: PBMCs or T cells enriched from blood (not recorded which). The receptors derive from a woman in her thirties who had been exposed to COVID-19.

The V and J genes are TRBV5-1 and TRBJ1-1; D gene ambiguous. The CDR3 length is 14 residues. Trimming took off 6 bases at V and 0 bases at J, with 12 bases between the two ends. The germline CDR1 and CDR2 sequences are SGHRS and YFSETQ. The CDR3: CASMREALNTEAFF. CDR3 in DNA: TGCGCCAGCATGCGTGAAGCTTTGAACACTGAAGCTTTCTTT.

The chain has TRBV28 and TRBJ2-1; TRBD2 is a possible D gene (7 bases). This CDR3 spans 16 amino acids. V shed 6 bases and J shed 0 bases, with 15 bases lying between them. The germline V gene encodes CDR1 MDHEN and CDR2 SYDVKM. The chain's CDR3 is CASRRGGPNSYNEQFF. The CDR3 nucleotides read TGTGCCAGCAGGAGGGGGGGCCCAAACTCCTACAATGAGCAGTTCTTC. The complete variable domain, with remaining parts taken from reference TRBV28 and TRBJ2-1, reads DVKVTQSSRYLVKRTGEKVFLECVQDMDHENMFWYRQDPGLGLRLIYFSYDVKMKEKGDIPEGYSVSREKKERFSLILESASTNQTSMYLCASRRGGPNSYNEQFFGPGTRLTVL.

J is TRBJ1-2 and V is TRBV2, with a tentative D call TRBD1 (5 bases). CDR1 is SNHLY and CDR2 is FYNNEI in the germline V gene. The CDR3 has 13 residues. V lost 6 bases and J lost 2, with 10 bases in between. Here the CDR3 reads CASSDRQNYGYTF. The CDR3 DNA reads TGTGCCAGCAGCGACCGACAGAACTATGGCTACACCTTC.

V is TRBV12-3 or TRBV12-4 and J is TRBJ2-1; perhaps TRBD2 as D (6 bases). This CDR3 comprises 12 residues. Between the trimmed V and J ends, which lost 3 bases and 10 bases, there was a span of 10 bases. The CDR3 DNA is TGTGCCAGCAGTTTGGGGACTCCAGAGCAGTTCTTC. Encoded protein: CASSLGTPEQFF.

The chain has TRBV20-1 and TRBJ1-6, with 7 bases aligning to TRBD1. The J segment lost 0 bases and the V segment lost 6 bases, leaving 11 bases of the junction unmatched. The V gene's germline CDR1 is DFQATT and CDR2 SNEGSKA (reference sequence). CDR3 length: 17 amino acids. Here the CDR3 reads CSASDRQGSSYNSPLHF. The CDR3 nucleotides read TGCAGTGCCAGTGACAGACAGGGTAGCTCCTATAATTCACCCCTCCACTTT.

V gene TRBV2 combines with J gene TRBJ1-4, with 8 bases identical to TRBD1. This CDR3 spans 16 amino acids. V dropped 6 bases and J dropped 8; count of bases not matched to a gene: 14. CDR1 and CDR2 (germline): SNHLY, FYNNEI. CDR3 protein: CASSRSPGQDREKLFF. For the CDR3, the DNA is TGTGCCAGCAGCCGCTCCCCGGGACAGGACCGGGAAAAACTGTTTTTT.

The genes are TRBV5-1 and TRBJ1-2; 8 bases map to TRBD1. The CDR3 is 14 amino acids. V dropped 4 bases and J dropped 5; count of bases not matched to a gene: 7. In germline, CDR1 is SGHRS, CDR2 YFSETQ. The CDR3 sequence is CASSLDRVEYGYTF. The CDR3 region has the DNA TGCGCCAGCAGCCTGGACAGGGTGGAGTATGGCTACACCTTC.

The chain uses TRBV4-1 and TRBJ2-3, with unresolved D. Germline CDR1 is MGHRA and CDR2 is YSYEKL. The V gene lost 0 bases and the J gene lost 0 bases, with 16 bases spanning the gap. CDR3 length: 18 residues. The CDR3 loop is CASSQDGPDTTSTDTQYF. The CDR3 DNA is TGCGCCAGCAGCCAAGATGGCCCGGATACTACTAGCACAGATACGCAGTATTTT.

This clone appeared once. The rearrangement links TRBV9 to TRBJ2-7, with TRBD2 as a possible D gene (5 bases). This CDR3 is 16 amino acids long. V was cut by 0 bases and J by 5 bases, with 18 bases left in between. Germline assignment: CDR1 SGDLS and CDR2 YYNGEE. DNA of the CDR3: TGTGCCAGCAGCGTAGGGCTCGGAGGTTTCATCGACGAGCAGTACTTC. Protein: CASSVGLGGFIDEQYF.

J is TRBJ2-2 and V is TRBV7-9; TRBD2 agrees at 8 bases. V was clipped by 5 bases and J by 1 base; unmatched bases: 3. The CDR3 is 15 residues long. The V gene's germline CDR1 is SEHNR and CDR2 FQNEAQ (reference sequence). CDR3 in DNA: TGTGCCAGCAGCCGGGGGGGCCTGAACACCGGGGAGCTGTTTTTT. Its protein product is CASSRGGLNTGELFF.

The chain couples TRBV12-5 to TRBJ2-7, with 7 bases lining up with TRBD2. Germline CDR1 and CDR2: LGHNT and FRNRAP. V shed 6 bases and J 6 bases; nucleotides not matched to a gene: 20. The CDR3 contains 17 residues. The CDR3 region is CASGPGGGRVGRGEQYF. The CDR3 region has the DNA TGTGCTAGTGGACCTGGGGGGGGACGCGTGGGACGGGGCGAGCAGTACTTC.

Here the CDR3 reads CASRSFLLNTEAFF. In DNA, the CDR3 is TGTGCCAGCAGATCTTTCCTCCTGAACACTGAAGCTTTCTTT. The V call is TRBV11-1, the J call TRBJ1-1; no clear D gene. V was trimmed by 6 bases and J by 0 bases, leaving 11 bases between them. The CDR3 covers 14 residues. Germline V gives CDR1 SGHAT, CDR2 FQDESV (reference sequence).

This rearrangement joins TRBV27 to TRBJ1-4; 10 bases match TRBD1. CDR3 length equals 14 residues. V trimming: 6 bases; J trimming: 8 bases; junction bases outside the gene matches: 6. Per the germline V gene, CDR1 is MNHEY and CDR2 is SMNVEV (reference sequence). The CDR3 DNA reads TGTGCCAGCAGACGGGACAGGGGTTGGGAAAAACTGTTTTTT. Protein sequence: CASRRDRGWEKLFF.

This clone appeared a single time. The chain combines TRBV5-1 with TRBJ1-2; no clear D gene. Germline CDR1 reads SGHRS; CDR2 reads YFSETQ. This CDR3 has 13 amino acids. With 4 bases removed from V and 5 bases from J, the gap between germline ends came to 12 bases. CDR3 nucleotides: TGCGCCAGCAGCCCCGATTCGGTGTATGGCTACACCTTC. It specifies CASSPDSVYGYTF. The variable domain in full, completed from reference TRBV5-1 and TRBJ1-2, reads KAGVTQTPRYLIKTRGQQVTLSCSPISGHRSVSWYQQTPGQGLQFLFEYFSETQRNKGNFPGRFSGRQFSNSRSEMNVSTLELGDSALYLCASSPDSVYGYTFGSGTRLTVV.

The chain joins TRBV7-9 to TRBJ1-6; D unclear. This CDR3 has 15 residues. Germline CDR1 and CDR2: SEHNR and FQNEAQ (reference sequence). V was shortened by 10 bases and J by 6 bases, with 19 bases between the two germline ends. CDR3: CATSGAVPSNSPLHF. CDR3 in DNA: TGTGCCACCTCAGGAGCGGTTCCATCTAATTCACCCCTCCACTTT.

The rearrangement links TRBV19 to TRBJ1-5; 8 nucleotides agree with TRBD1. The CDR3 sequence is 15 residues long. The germline gives CDR1 LNHDA, CDR2 SQIVND (reference sequence). V was pared by 3 bases and J by 6 bases, with 7 bases of the junction left unmatched. As DNA, the CDR3 is TGTGCCAGTAGTATGGAGCAGGGGGCATTTCAGCCCCAGCATTTT. It codes for CASSMEQGAFQPQHF.

This clone was counted once. This chain's CDR3 is CASSNLGHTIAFF. The CDR3 DNA follows: TGTGCCAGCAGTAATTTGGGACACACCATCGCTTTCTTT. The chain combines TRBV6-2 or TRBV6-3 with TRBJ1-1; possibly TRBD1 for D (6 bases). Trimming removed 5 bases from V and 11 bases from J, with 18 bases in between. Germline V gene sequence: CDR1 MNHEY, CDR2 SVGEGT. The CDR3 totals 13 residues.

The J gene is TRBJ1-4, the V gene TRBV7-9; 7 nucleotides agree with TRBD1. Germline V gene data show CDR1 as SEHNR and CDR2 as FQNEAQ (reference sequence). The length of the CDR3 is 15 residues. The trim removed 5 bases at V and 8 bases at J, leaving 11 bases unmatched. In nucleotides, the CDR3 is TGTGCCAGCAGCGGGGACAGAACCGCGGGGGAAAAACTGTTTTTT. Residues: CASSGDRTAGEKLFF.

The chain uses TRBV5-8 and TRBJ2-4; the match to TRBD1 covers 7 bases. The germline V gene encodes CDR1 SGHTS and CDR2 YDEGEE. The V segment lost 0 bases and the J segment 6 bases; nucleotides outside the gene matches: 12. CDR3 length equals 17 residues. In DNA form, the CDR3 reads TGTGCCAGCAGCTTGGGTATAGCAAGGGGGCTTCCAAACATTCAGTACTTC. Its translation is CASSLGIARGLPNIQYF.

This rearrangement joins TRBV5-6 to TRBJ2-5; D is undetermined. Trimming cost V 0 bases and J 4 bases, with 4 bases left between them. This CDR3 is built from 12 residues. CDR1 is SGHDT, CDR2 YYEEEE, per germline. This CDR3 reads CASSLGLETQYF. DNA for the CDR3: TGTGCCAGCAGCTTGGGTCTAGAGACCCAGTACTTC.

The chain links TRBV7-9 to TRBJ2-5; maybe TRBD2 (5 bases). The germline V and J ends were trimmed by 5 bases and 0 bases, with 16 bases remaining between them. This CDR3 is built from 16 residues. The germline CDR1 and CDR2 sequences are SEHNR and FQNEAQ (reference sequence). This CDR3 is CASSRGPRKYQETQYF. The CDR3 nucleotides are TGTGCCAGCAGCCGCGGGCCCAGGAAGTACCAAGAGACCCAGTACTTC.

V and J are TRBV3-1 (or the pseudogene TRBV3-2) and TRBJ2-1, with D tentatively TRBD1 (5 bases). This CDR3 is built from 13 residues. Germline CDR1 reads LGHDT; CDR2 reads YNNKEL (reference sequence). Trimming pared 1 base from V and 7 bases from J, leaving 8 bases between. The CDR3 protein is CASSQASGNEQFF. CDR3 coding DNA: TGTGCCAGCAGCCAAGCCTCAGGGAATGAGCAGTTCTTC.

This chain uses TRBV24-1 with TRBJ2-1, with D possibly being TRBD2 (6 bases). CDR1 is KGHDR and CDR2 is SFDVKD in the germline V gene. The CDR3 runs to 14 residues. V lost 1 base, J lost 9 bases, and 12 bases lay in between. DNA for the CDR3: TGTGCCACCAGTGATTTCCCGGACTACGTTGAGCAGTTCTTC. The encoded protein is CATSDFPDYVEQFF.

This clone came up once. The chain links TRBV6-5 to TRBJ1-1; perhaps TRBD1 as D (6 bases). This CDR3 has 14 amino acids. The germline V gene encodes CDR1 MNHEY and CDR2 SVGAGI. Trimming removed 5 bases from V and 1 base from J, with 11 bases in between. The CDR3 spells CASSRQETNTEAFF. The CDR3, as DNA: TGTGCCAGCAGTCGACAGGAGACGAACACTGAAGCTTTCTTT.

V and J are TRBV18 and TRBJ1-2; maybe TRBD1 (6 bases). There are 14 residues in the CDR3. Germline-derived CDR1 and CDR2 are KGHSH and LQKENI. V dropped 0 bases and J dropped 4 bases, with 9 bases sitting between them. CDR3 coding DNA: TGTGCCAGCTCACCACCGAACAGGGTCTATGGCTACACCTTC. Translation: CASSPPNRVYGYTF.

V is TRBV3-1 (or the pseudogene TRBV3-2) and J is TRBJ1-2; D remains unclear. The CDR3 is 13 amino acids. Germline assignment: CDR1 LGHDT and CDR2 YNNKEL (reference sequence). With 4 bases removed from V and 1 base from J, the gap between germline ends came to 7 bases. CDR3 loop: CASSLGGNYGYTF. In DNA form, the CDR3 reads TGTGCCAGCAGCCTTGGCGGTAACTATGGCTACACCTTC.

The V gene is TRBV2, the J gene TRBJ1-5, with D possibly matching TRBD1 (6 bases). The CDR3 has 14 amino acids. Germline CDR1 and CDR2: SNHLY and FYNNEI. V gave up 4 bases and J gave up 4 bases, with 11 bases separating them. This CDR3 is CASSAGTPNQPQHF. Here the CDR3 DNA reads TGTGCCAGCAGTGCCGGGACACCAAATCAGCCCCAGCATTTT.

The chain is built from TRBV3-1 (or the pseudogene TRBV3-2) and TRBJ2-2, with 7 nucleotides matching TRBD2. The CDR3 totals 15 residues. CDR1 is LGHDT, CDR2 YNNKEL, per germline (reference sequence). The V and J ends lost 2 bases and 3 bases, in that order; junction bases with no gene match: 3. The CDR3 DNA is TGTGCCAGCAGCCAATGGGGGGGAGACACCGGGGAGCTGTTTTTT. This encodes CASSQWGGDTGELFF.